This TCR beta chain was sequenced in a study of blood T cell repertoires in COVID-19. Study background: Some COVID-19 samples were acute and others convalescent; all came from the United States, Italy and Spain. T cells, B-cell-depleted T cells, or PBMCs supplied cDNA or gDNA.

In the original workflow: Reference gene primers were amplified, and this amplification served to estimate nucleated cell counts. Sequencing was performed with immunoSEQ multiplex PCR; in TCRdb, only in-frame clones are kept and a portion is missing. That table is the source of V, J and clone size, and D and trimming were worked out from the DNA. The sample includes 230,000 or so clones, approximately 89% of them seen just once. The source is a woman in her 40s who had recovered from COVID-19. Specimen: peripheral blood.

CDR3: CASNMGRRLTEAFF. Here the CDR3 DNA reads TGTGCCAGCAATATGGGGAGGAGACTCACTGAAGCTTTCTTT. The V and J genes are TRBV7-9 and TRBJ1-1, with unresolved D. The V end lost 7 bases, the J end lost 4 bases, and 16 bases lay between the germline ends. The CDR3 contains 14 residues. Germline V lookup: CDR1 SEHNR, CDR2 FQNEAQ (reference sequence). Together with reference TRBV7-9 and TRBJ1-1, the CDR3 gives the full variable domain: DTGVSQNPRHKITKRGQNVTFRCDPISEHNRLYWYRQTLGQGPEFLTYFQNEAQLEKSRLLSDRFSAERPKGSFSTLEIQRTEQGDSAMYLCASNMGRRLTEAFFGQGTRLTVV.